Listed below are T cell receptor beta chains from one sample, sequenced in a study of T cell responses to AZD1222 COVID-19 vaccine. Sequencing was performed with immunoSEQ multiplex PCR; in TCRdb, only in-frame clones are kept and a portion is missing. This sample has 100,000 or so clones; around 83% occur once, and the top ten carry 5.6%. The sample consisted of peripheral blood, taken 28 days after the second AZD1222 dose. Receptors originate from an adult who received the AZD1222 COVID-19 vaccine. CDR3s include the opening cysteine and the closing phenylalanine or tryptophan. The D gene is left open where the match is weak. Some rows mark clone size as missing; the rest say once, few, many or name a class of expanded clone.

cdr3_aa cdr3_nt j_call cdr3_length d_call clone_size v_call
CASSLRDSYNSPLHF TGTGCCAGCAGTCTCCGGGACAGTTATAATTCACCCCTCCACTTT TRBJ1-6 15 TRBD1 . TRBV28
CASSSNRGRAETQYF TGTGCCAGCAGCTCTAACAGGGGGCGAGCGGAGACCCAGTACTTC TRBJ2-5 15 TRBD1 once TRBV7-2
CASSLGQVNRNEQFF TGCGCCAGCAGCTTGGGGCAGGTGAATCGCAATGAGCAGTTCTTC TRBJ2-1 15 . . TRBV5-1
CASSEGYQPQHF TGTGCCAGCAGTGAAGGATATCAGCCCCAGCATTTT TRBJ1-5 12 . . TRBV6-1
CASSFGLAGAYEQYF TGTGCCAGCAGCTTCGGGCTAGCGGGGGCCTACGAGCAGTACTTC TRBJ2-7 15 TRBD2 . TRBV7-2
CASSLAGGYEQYF TGTGCCAGCAGTTTAGCAGGGGGCTACGAGCAGTACTTC TRBJ2-7 13 . . TRBV12-3/TRBV12-4
CASSPGSYEQYF TGTGCCAGCTCACCGGGCTCGTACGAGCAGTACTTC TRBJ2-7 12 . . TRBV18
CASSFPTGGSYNEQFF TGTGCCAGCAGTTTCCCTACAGGGGGGTCCTACAATGAGCAGTTCTTC TRBJ2-1 16 TRBD1 . TRBV28
CSVERSGGTYEQYF TGCAGCGTTGAAAGAAGCGGGGGGACCTACGAGCAGTACTTC TRBJ2-7 14 TRBD2 . TRBV29-1
CASSLRGLRAIQPDTQYF TGTGCCAGCAGCTTGCGGGGTCTGAGGGCTATTCAACCCGATACGCAGTATTTT TRBJ2-3 18 . . TRBV7-2
CASSQGTGPETQYF TGTGCCAGCAGCCAAGGGACGGGCCCGGAGACCCAGTACTTC TRBJ2-5 14 . . TRBV3-1/TRBV3-2
CASSQGAGETQYF TGCGCCAGCAGCCAGGGTGCGGGGGAGACCCAGTACTTC TRBJ2-5 13 . . TRBV4-3
CASSFPGTGPNEKLFF TGTGCCAGCAGTTTCCCCGGGACAGGGCCTAATGAAAAACTGTTTTTT TRBJ1-4 16 TRBD1 . TRBV28
CASSKDRGRDQPQHF TGTGCCAGCAGCAAAGACAGGGGAAGGGATCAGCCCCAGCATTTT TRBJ1-5 15 . . TRBV21-1
CASSKDGTSYYNEQFF TGTGCCAGTAGTAAAGACGGGACTAGCTACTACAATGAGCAGTTCTTC TRBJ2-1 16 TRBD2 . TRBV19
CASTTTASHGYTF TGTGCCAGTACCACCACGGCGAGTCATGGCTACACCTTC TRBJ1-2 13 . . TRBV19
CASSYEREAGHRSFF TGTGCCAGCAGCTACGAGAGGGAAGCGGGACACCGGTCTTTCTTC TRBJ2-1 15 . once TRBV7-9
CASNQRGGQETQYF TGTGCCAGCAACCAGCGGGGGGGGCAAGAGACCCAGTACTTC TRBJ2-5 14 TRBD2 . TRBV4-2
CAWSRWNQVLGAEAFF TGTGCCTGGTCGAGGTGGAACCAGGTCTTAGGAGCTGAAGCTTTCTTT TRBJ1-1 16 . . TRBV30
CASPMRNRGRYEQYF TGCGCCAGCCCGATGAGGAACAGGGGTCGGTACGAGCAGTACTTC TRBJ2-7 15 TRBD1 once TRBV5-1